The 32 T cell receptor beta chains below come from one sample, sequenced in a study of shared clonotypes between healthy human individuals (dated by TCRdb to 2020 to 2022). Preparation of the library involved the immunoSEQ multiplex PCR assay. In TCRdb, the immuneACCESS table is reduced to in-frame sequences with V and J assigned. These tables do not hold every clone; where another copy was compared, an unresolved V gene accounts for under half, and the others remain unexplained. The sample table shows more than 400,000 clones, and over 75% are seen once. The leading ten clones occupy roughly 12% of the sample. Specimen: PBMCs. These receptors were obtained from a woman aged 40-49 years in good health. Some clones in this sample may be carry-over from other donors' samples.

This chain connects TRBV11-2 to TRBJ1-5; D gene unclear. V was pared by 0 bases and J by 0 bases, with 6 bases between. The CDR3 runs to 15 residues. CDR1 and CDR2 from the germline V gene are SGHAT and FQNNGV. CDR3 sequence (DNA): TGTGCCAGCAGCTTAGACGGACGTAGCAATCAGCCCCAGCATTTT. As protein: CASSLDGRSNQPQHF. The whole variable domain, filled in from reference TRBV11-2 and TRBJ1-5, reads EAGVAQSPRYKIIEKRQSVAFWCNPISGHATLYWYQQILGQGPKLLIQFQNNGVVDDSQLPKDRFSAERLKGVDSTLKIQPAKLEDSAVYLCASSLDGRSNQPQHFGDGTRLSIL.

With regard to this clone: A far larger clone lies a single base away; this is likely a read error. V and J are TRBV4-2 and TRBJ2-7; the D call may be TRBD1 or TRBD2 (5 bases each). CDR1 LGHNA and CDR2 YNFKEQ come from the germline V gene. This CDR3 has 17 residues. CDR3 DNA sequence: TGTGCCAGCGGCCAAGAGGGGCCGACAGAGCCCACCTACGAGCAGTACTTC. The encoded protein is CASGQEGPTEPTYEQYF.

Regarding this clone: A much larger clone lies one base from this, so it may be a read error. The V call is TRBV10-2, the J call TRBJ2-5; unclear D gene. The length of the CDR3 is 14 residues. Germline V gene sequence: CDR1 WSHSY, CDR2 SAAADI. V gave up 3 bases and J gave up 13 bases, with 21 bases separating them. CDR3 bases: TGCGCCAGCAGTGAACGAGGATCGGGCTACGAGCGGTACTTC. Translated: CASSERGSGYERYF.

Remarks on this clone: A much larger clonotype is one base distant, so this may be a read error. The same CDR3 also results from other DNA sequences found in this sample. The chain combines TRBV5-4 with TRBJ1-6, with D possibly matching TRBD1 (6 bases). Germline-derived CDR1 and CDR2 are SGHNT and YYREEE (reference sequence). This CDR3 has 14 residues. V gave up 4 bases and J gave up 4 bases, with 9 bases separating them. The CDR3: CASSLGQYNSPLHF. The CDR3 nucleotides are TGTGCCAGCAGCCTAGGACAGTATAATTCACCCCTCCACTTT.

V usage is TRBV7-6 and J usage is TRBJ1-3; D ambiguous. V lost 5 bases and J lost 0, with 14 bases in between. CDR1 SGHVS and CDR2 FNYEAQ come from the germline V gene. This CDR3 region has 16 residues. CDR3 protein: CASSPTGQSSGNTIYF. The CDR3 bases are TGTGCCAGCAGCCCGACCGGGCAGAGCTCTGGAAACACCATATATTTT.

J is TRBJ1-3 and V is TRBV4-2, with TRBD1 identical over 8 bases. From germline, CDR1 is LGHNA and CDR2 YNFKEQ. The CDR3 spans 14 residues. V lost 4 bases, J lost 3 bases, and 2 bases stayed unmatched. This CDR3 reads CASSLDRGGNTIYF. Here the CDR3 DNA reads TGTGCCAGCAGCCTCGACAGGGGTGGAAACACCATATATTTT.

With regard to this clone: At the DNA level, this CDR3 is encoded by other sequences in the same sample as well. The V call is TRBV18, the J call TRBJ2-5, with 8 bases aligning to TRBD1. CDR3 length: 14 residues. V gave up 2 bases and J gave up 5 bases; unmatched junction bases: 4. The germline CDR1 and CDR2 sequences are KGHSH and LQKENI. The CDR3 reads CASSPSGGWETQYF. The CDR3 region has the DNA TGTGCCAGCTCACCATCAGGGGGCTGGGAGACCCAGTACTTC.

In this sample, this clone turned up a few times. The chain joins TRBV15 to TRBJ2-3; a weak D match, TRBD2 (6 bases). The germline gives CDR1 LNHNV, CDR2 YYDKDF (reference sequence). The CDR3 covers 15 residues. V gave up 0 bases and J gave up 1 base, with 8 bases separating them. The CDR3 loop is CATSRDQRGTDTQYF. CDR3 DNA sequence: TGTGCCACCAGCAGAGATCAGCGGGGCACAGATACGCAGTATTTT.

Comments on this clone: It differs at one base from a far larger clone, so likely a read error. Other DNA sequences from this sample encode an identical CDR3 as well. This chain joins TRBV7-2 and TRBJ2-5; tentatively, D is TRBD1 (6 bases). In germline, CDR1 is SGHTA, CDR2 FQGNSA. CDR3 length: 14 residues. V gave up 5 bases and J gave up 5 bases, with 15 bases separating them. The CDR3 DNA sequence: TGTGCCAGCAGCCTAAGGCAGGGGAGTGAGACCCAGTACTTC. It encodes CASSLRQGSETQYF.

Details on this clone: A single base is all that separates this from a far larger clone, so a read error is likely. Other DNA sequences from this sample encode an identical CDR3 as well. The genes are TRBV30 and TRBJ1-1; D uncertain. Germline V gives CDR1 GTSNPN, CDR2 SVGIG (reference sequence). The germline V and J ends were trimmed by 2 bases and 9 bases, with 13 bases remaining between them. The CDR3 is 12 residues long. The CDR3 nucleotides are TGTGCCTGGAGTCTCCCTGTATCGAAAGCTTTCTTT. Translating gives CAWSLPVSKAFF.

Comments on this clone: A read error likely explains this, since a far larger clone differs by one base. Within the sample, other DNA sequences also encode this same CDR3. The chain couples TRBV7-9 to TRBJ2-5; D possibly corresponds to TRBD2 (5 bases). CDR1 and CDR2 from the germline V gene are SEHNR and FQNEAQ (reference sequence). This CDR3 spans 13 amino acids. CDR3 region: CASNQAGEETQYF. DNA for the CDR3: TGCGCCAGCAACCAGGCCGGGGAAGAGACCCAGTACTTC.

This chain joins TRBV28 and TRBJ1-2; tentatively, D is TRBD1 (5 bases). Germline assignment: CDR1 MDHEN and CDR2 SYDVKM. This CDR3 has 17 residues. Trimming took off 2 bases at V and 0 bases at J, with 16 bases between the two ends. DNA of the CDR3: TGTGCCAGCAGTTTAGTCGGGACGGCCGGGGCTAACTATGGCTACACCTTC. It specifies CASSLVGTAGANYGYTF.

A single count supports this clone. Since a far larger clone is one base different, this is likely a read error. The same CDR3 can be traced to other DNA sequences in this sample. This sequence joins TRBV14 and TRBJ2-5; 8 bases are a match to TRBD1. The J call may be wrong; the DNA end is better matched by TRBJ2-7. CDR1 and CDR2 from the germline V gene are SGHDN and FVKESK. The CDR3 spans 15 residues. CDR3 bases: TGCGCCAGCAGCCAATTGACAGGGGCCTTGTACGAGCAGTACTTC. Translating it yields CASSQLTGALYEQYF.

This rearrangement joins TRBV2 to TRBJ1-4; maybe TRBD1 (5 bases). The CDR3 consists of 14 residues. With 7 bases removed from V and 0 bases from J, the gap between germline ends came to 9 bases. Germline assignment: CDR1 SNHLY and CDR2 FYNNEI. The CDR3 loop is CASKGLATNEKLFF. CDR3 DNA sequence: TGTGCCAGCAAGGGGCTTGCAACTAATGAAAAACTGTTTTTT.

The V gene is TRBV5-4, the J gene TRBJ2-6; the match to TRBD1 covers 9 bases. V was clipped by 2 bases and J by 1 base; unmatched bases: 4. This CDR3 is 17 amino acids long. Germline V CDR1 and CDR2: SGHNT, YYREEE (reference sequence). DNA of the CDR3: TGTGCCAGCAGCTTCTGGGACAGGGAGTCTGGGGCCAACGTCCTGACTTTC. As protein: CASSFWDRESGANVLTF.

The chain links TRBV7-2 to TRBJ2-1; the D is unclear. Germline CDR1 SGHTA, CDR2 FQGNSA. Trimming took 4 bases from V and 0 from J, leaving 13 bases between them. This CDR3 is 16 amino acids long. The CDR3 sequence is CASSSWTASSYNEQFF. The CDR3 nucleotides are TGTGCCAGCAGCTCCTGGACGGCCAGCTCCTACAATGAGCAGTTCTTC.

The chain links TRBV28 to TRBJ2-7, with 8 bases that match TRBD1. Germline assignment: CDR1 MDHEN and CDR2 SYDVKM. V lost 2 bases to trimming and J lost 3 bases; unmatched junction nucleotides: 6. CDR3 length: 15 residues. The CDR3 loop is CASSLQDRVGYEQYF. In DNA form, the CDR3 reads TGTGCCAGCAGTTTACAGGACAGGGTGGGCTACGAGCAGTACTTC.

As regards this clone: This may stem from a read error, because a much larger clone lies one nucleotide away. Other DNA sequences of this sample code for an identical CDR3. This chain uses TRBV9 with TRBJ2-7; no clear D gene. This CDR3 contains 13 residues. Germline loops: CDR1 SGDLS, CDR2 YYNGEE. This CDR3 reads CASSVGPPDEQYF. CDR3 sequence (DNA): TGTGCCAGCAGCGTAGGTCCCCCCGACGAGCAGTACTTT.

Concerning this clone: A far larger clone is just one base off, so this is likely a read error. Distinct nucleotide sequences in the sample also encode this CDR3. This chain connects TRBV7-9 to TRBJ2-2; 10 nucleotides agree with TRBD2. CDR3 length: 17 residues. J was trimmed by 1 base and V by 4 bases; bases with no gene match: 6. The germline V gene has CDR1 SEHNR and CDR2 FQNEAQ (reference sequence). Here the CDR3 DNA reads TGTGCCAGCAGCTCCACTAGGACTAGCGGGAACACCGGGGAGCTGTTTTTT. Its translation is CASSSTRTSGNTGELFF.

The chain carries TRBV5-4 and TRBJ2-7, with TRBD2 matching 14 bases. CDR1 SGHNT and CDR2 YYREEE come from the germline V gene (reference sequence). The J segment lost 2 bases and the V segment lost 4 bases, leaving 11 bases of the junction unmatched. The CDR3 covers 18 residues. DNA for the CDR3: TGTGCCAGCAGCCCCGGGGGACTAGCGGGAGTCTCCCCCTACGAGCAGTACTTC. This codes for CASSPGGLAGVSPYEQYF.

In this sample, this clone turned up once. The V call is TRBV10-3, the J call TRBJ2-1; 8 bases are shared with TRBD2. This CDR3 region has 17 residues. V lost 0 bases and J lost 6; bases outside the gene matches: 10. CDR1 and CDR2 from the germline V gene are ENHRY and SYGVKD. This CDR3 reads CAISESRGAGAGNEQFF. CDR3 nucleotides: TGTGCCATCAGTGAGTCGAGGGGAGCGGGAGCTGGCAATGAGCAGTTCTTC.

The table lists this clone with a few counts. This rearrangement joins TRBV4-3 to TRBJ2-1; unclear D gene. V was pared by 1 base and J by 7 bases, with 8 bases between. From germline, CDR1 is LGHNA and CDR2 YSLEER. CDR3 size: 13 residues. The CDR3 DNA reads TGCGCCAGCAGCCAAGCAAGGTCGAATGAGCAGTTCTTC. Translation gives CASSQARSNEQFF.

The chain links TRBV28 to TRBJ2-5; D is uncertain. Germline-derived CDR1 and CDR2 are MDHEN and SYDVKM. Trimming took 4 bases from V and 4 from J, leaving 13 bases between them. The CDR3 sequence is 14 residues long. CDR3 sequence: CASSSMMPTETQYF. CDR3 in DNA: TGTGCCAGCAGTTCCATGATGCCTACAGAGACCCAGTACTTC.

CDR3 region: CASSMPRGNPSNEQFF. The CDR3 coding sequence is TGTGCCAGCAGCATGCCGCGGGGAAACCCTAGCAATGAGCAGTTCTTC. The V call is TRBV7-2, the J call TRBJ2-1; the D gene is possibly TRBD2 (6 bases). The CDR3 spans 16 residues. Deletions cut 5 bases from V and 6 bases from J, with 20 bases between. Germline V gives CDR1 SGHTA, CDR2 FQGNSA.

As for this clone: Since a far larger clone is one base different, this is likely a read error. Other DNA sequences of this sample code for an identical CDR3. This chain links TRBV5-6 with TRBJ1-1, with D possibly being TRBD1 (5 bases). The CDR3 is made up of 13 amino acids. Germline loops: CDR1 SGHDT, CDR2 YYEEEE. The CDR3 sequence is CASSLKRGTEAFF. CDR3 sequence (DNA): TGTGCCAGCAGCTTGAAGAGGGGAACTGAGGCTTTCTTT.

The genes are TRBV4-1 and TRBJ2-7; tentative D call: TRBD2 (6 bases). Germline V CDR1 and CDR2: MGHRA, YSYEKL. This CDR3 is 16 amino acids long. Trimming left V 0 bases short and J 0 bases short, with 12 bases between. The CDR3 loop reads CASSQERDLSSYEQYF. DNA for the CDR3: TGCGCCAGCAGCCAAGAAAGGGACTTAAGCTCCTACGAGCAGTACTTC.

V is TRBV28 and J is TRBJ2-7; TRBD2 matches 9 bases. Looked up from germline, CDR1 is MDHEN and CDR2 is SYDVKM. V trimming: 11 bases; J trimming: 0 bases; junction bases outside the gene matches: 5. This CDR3 is built from 13 residues. The DNA for the CDR3 is TGTGCCGGCAATAGCGGGGGCTCCTACGAGCAGTACTTC. It encodes CAGNSGGSYEQYF. Based on the CDR3 plus reference TRBV28 and TRBJ2-7, the full variable domain is DVKVTQSSRYLVKRTGEKVFLECVQDMDHENMFWYRQDPGLGLRLIYFSYDVKMKEKGDIPEGYSVSREKKERFSLILESASTNQTSMYLCAGNSGGSYEQYFGPGTRLTVT.

This clone was seen just once. The chain recombines TRBV30 with TRBJ1-2; no definite D call. Trimming took 5 bases from V and 4 from J, leaving 14 bases between them. CDR1 and CDR2 from the germline V gene are GTSNPN and SVGIG (reference sequence). CDR3 size: 13 residues. The CDR3 spells CAWSMAALYGYTF. CDR3 nucleotides: TGTGCCTGGTCCATGGCCGCCCTCTATGGCTACACCTTC.

V is TRBV27 and J is TRBJ1-4; D is unresolved. The V end lost 4 bases, the J end lost 0 bases, and 12 bases lay between the germline ends. CDR3 size: 16 residues. The germline V gene has CDR1 MNHEY and CDR2 SMNVEV (reference sequence). CDR3 DNA sequence: TGTGCCAGCAGTTCACCCTCAGGAGCAACTAATGAAAAACTGTTTTTT. Amino acids: CASSSPSGATNEKLFF.

This CDR3 is CASSPRRGAAYEQYF. CDR3 in DNA: TGTGCCAGCAGTCCTCGGAGAGGGGCGGCCTACGAGCAGTACTTC. The chain carries TRBV27 and TRBJ2-7; D assignment may be TRBD1 or TRBD2 (5 bases each). Germline-derived CDR1 and CDR2 are MNHEY and SMNVEV (reference sequence). With 5 bases removed from V and 2 bases from J, the gap between germline ends came to 16 bases. This CDR3 is 15 amino acids long.

J is TRBJ2-1 and V is TRBV6-4; 9 bases are shared with TRBD2. The CDR3 is made up of 16 amino acids. The germline V gene has CDR1 MRHNA and CDR2 SNTAGT. The V segment lost 5 bases and the J segment 10 bases; nucleotides outside the gene matches: 15. The CDR3 spells CASSKSEGSGSGEQFF. The CDR3 nucleotides read TGTGCCAGCAGTAAGTCGGAAGGTAGCGGGAGTGGAGAGCAGTTCTTC.

This clone was detected a few times. The chain uses TRBV14 and TRBJ1-2; no reliable D call. CDR1 is SGHDN and CDR2 is FVKESK in the germline V gene. The CDR3 has 14 residues. The V end was cut by 0 bases, the J end by 4 bases, with 9 bases between. The chain's CDR3 is CASSQEGIPYGYTF. As DNA, the CDR3 is TGTGCCAGCAGCCAAGAGGGGATCCCCTATGGCTACACCTTC.